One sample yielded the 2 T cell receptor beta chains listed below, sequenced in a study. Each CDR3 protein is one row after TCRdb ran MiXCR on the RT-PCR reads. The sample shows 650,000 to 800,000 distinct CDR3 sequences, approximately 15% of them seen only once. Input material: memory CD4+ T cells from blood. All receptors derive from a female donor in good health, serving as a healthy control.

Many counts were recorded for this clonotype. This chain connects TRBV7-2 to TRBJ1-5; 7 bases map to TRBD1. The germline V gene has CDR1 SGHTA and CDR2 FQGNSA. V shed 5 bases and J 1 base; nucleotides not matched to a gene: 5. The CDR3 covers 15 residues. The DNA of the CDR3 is TGTGCCAGCAGCCTGACAGGGTGGAGCAATCAGCCCCAGCATTTT. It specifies CASSLTGWSNQPQHF.

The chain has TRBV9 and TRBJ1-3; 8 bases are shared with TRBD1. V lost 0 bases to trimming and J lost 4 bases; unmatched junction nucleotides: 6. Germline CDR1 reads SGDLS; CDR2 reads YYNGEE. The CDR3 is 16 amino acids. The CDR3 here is CASSVAQGARGNTIYF. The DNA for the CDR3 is TGTGCCAGCAGCGTAGCTCAGGGGGCGAGGGGAAACACCATATATTTT.